This TCR beta chain originates from a study of cytomegalovirus exposure and HLA in healthy donors (TCRdb year 2017). At the level of the whole study: An earlier analysis of 587 of the donors reported about 300 Gb of sequence data and 100 million to 120 million unique TCR beta sequences obtained from about 200 million T cells. An early release covering 550 to 650 HLA-typed donors comprised about 310 gigabases of sequencing data and some 79 million unique TCR sequences. Of the roughly 400 genotyped donors, approximately 83% fell in the genetic ancestry cluster associated with self-reported Caucasian donors. The study aimed to test whether cataloging public T cell receptors could reveal signatures of past pathogen exposure. The T cell repertoires of about 700 subjects were profiled by immunosequencing and related to cytomegalovirus serostatus. A separate validation cohort of roughly 130 different subjects was used in addition to the approximately 670-subject first cohort. To predict cytomegalovirus infection status, the study combined high-throughput TCR immunosequencing, statistical association of individual TCRs with disease status, and machine learning. A later analysis re-examined previously published TCR beta repertoires from hundreds of donors and added high-resolution HLA genotyping to investigate patterns of TCR occurrence. The later analysis used no new phenotypic data to find candidate immune exposures, relying instead on TCR beta sequences and their occurrence across donors. To decide whether each TCR beta V gene segment behaved as functional or pseudogenic, an earlier analysis of approximately 600 of the donors relied on high-throughput TCR beta sequencing. Donor age, sex, ethnicity and CMV serostatus were collected together with the repertoire data. A later genetic analysis used genome-wide SNP genotypes for about 60% of the roughly 700 donors, treating that subset as a discovery cohort. Every discovery cohort repertoire had been produced on one sequencing platform. HLA typing covered class I and class II loci at four-digit resolution. The number of donors typed differed by locus, with 629-630 for A, B, C, DRB1 and DQB1, about 500 for DQA1, over 600 for DPA1, and about 450 for DPB1. Roughly 5 DR-DQ haplotypes were treated as single units for association and clustering because of strong linkage in the cohort. Among roughly 400 genotyped donors of the cohort, an average of around 240,000 unique TCR beta nucleotide sequences were sequenced per donor, roughly 20% of them non-productive. Overall results and qualifications from the work: Some 16 rarely observed V segments, including chromosome 9 orphons, were excluded from the earlier analysis of several hundred of the donors because counts were too low. Most TCR sequences were seen in very few donors, while some public TCRs were found in many individuals. Correlated functional status among segregating V segments might reflect linkage disequilibrium, but an unknown experimental factor could not be ruled out. Some IMGT-functional V segments, including TRBV6-2 and TRBV6-3, could not be told apart with the 87-base-pair reads, so those segments were excluded. A few of the identified cytomegalovirus-associated TCR beta chains were confirmed in vitro to be specific for cytomegalovirus antigens. A further reported finding was that TCR beta sequences accurately predicted the HLA-A and HLA-B alleles for most subjects in the first cohort. In a later analysis, TCR association rates were found to vary across HLA loci, with the most associated TCRs seen for DRB1 alleles and the fewest for HLA-C alleles. V-gene and J-gene trimming of TCR beta chains was associated with a missense DCLRE1C variant in a later genetic analysis, and the association was replicated in an independent cohort. For the cohort, immune exposure information was limited to CMV serostatus. Strong co-occurrence of HLA alleles, especially DR and DQ, made assigning TCR associations to individual alleles difficult. Several of the top co-occurrence clusters appeared to be linked to parvovirus B19, influenza, CMV and Epstein-Barr virus, according to a later analysis. Compared with equally common non-associated chains, HLA-associated TCR beta chains in a later analysis were more clonally expanded and had lower generation probabilities. A later analysis associated around 16,000 TCR beta sequences with specific HLA alleles at a false discovery rate of 0.05. It was suggested by the authors that the approach could potentially be generalized to other disease states and immunological phenotypes. Because HLA typing was unavailable for some donors at each locus, only the typed subset was used in association tests. According to a later genetic analysis, donors in an Asian-associated ancestry cluster had fewer N-insertions in productive TCRs than the roughly 660-donor mean. In both the original and validation cohorts, the classifier was reported to diagnose cytomegalovirus status with high specificity and sensitivity. Only TCR beta chains were sequenced in this cohort, and the absence of alpha or paired-chain data limited detectable features. In an earlier analysis of around 500 of the donors, most TCR beta V segments appeared in productive rearrangements about 90% or about 30% of the time, broadly matching IMGT annotations. The sequencing pipeline was judged likely to have produced a cluster of highly shared sequence variants as a technical artifact. According to a later analysis, most CMV-associated TCR beta chains appeared to be HLA-restricted, and the HLA associations seemed to be driven largely by CMV exposure. In the study, 164 TCR beta chains were listed as associated with cytomegalovirus. Presence/absence analyses assumed roughly uniform sequencing depth across donors, an assumption that may not hold.

The germline V gene encodes CDR1 KGHSH and CDR2 LQKENI. Including the terminal cysteine and phenylalanine, the CDR3 comprises 17 residues. Of the read, only the CDR3 DNA is kept; its 51 bases are in frame from base 1. Ends trimmed: V by 4 bases, J by 0 bases; bases unmatched to a gene: 8. Only a few counts were recorded for this clone. Its recognized antigen is unknown. The record has no base qualities; no much larger clone is one base away. The cohort was made up of roughly 670 healthy bone marrow donors. At the time of sampling, every cohort member was nominally healthy, though immune exposures that went unrecorded were likely present. The donor tested CMV seropositive and was one of the 289 seropositive cohort members. Every donor gave a peripheral blood sample, and the peripheral blood mononuclear cells from that sample were used for TCR beta sequencing. Genomic DNA was extracted from the blood cell samples with the Qiagen DNeasy Blood Extraction Kit.

The library came from the immunoSEQ multiplex PCR assay. A mixture of 60 forward primers for TCR Vbeta segments and 13 reverse primers for TCR Jbeta segments was used in the multiplex PCR. Amplification of the CDR3 region of rearranged TCR beta genes was performed with a multiplex PCR assay on genomic DNA. On the Illumina HiSeq System, the amplified TCR beta libraries were sequenced as 87-base-pair reads. As for the authors' bioinformatics: In a later analysis, some 80 million unique TCR beta chains were counted across the 650 to 700 repertoires, and roughly 10 million of these chains were shared by at least two donors. Raw reads were error-corrected and collapsed into unique sequences by a nearest-neighbor algorithm in which closely related sequences were merged to remove PCR and sequencing errors. V, D and J gene segments were assigned by aligning CDR3 sequences to IMGT reference sequences. For a sequence to be retained, a match of at least six nucleotides was required to both a V gene segment and a J gene segment. A rearrangement was called productive if the CDR3 had no stop codons and remained in frame with V and J, and every other rearrangement was called non-productive. Following IMGT convention, CDR3 was defined as the stretch from the second conserved V-encoded cysteine up to the conserved J-encoded phenylalanine. In an earlier analysis of around 640 of the donors, sequences lacking an unambiguous match to a single V gene segment were excluded. An earlier analysis of several hundred of the donors classified V segments as functional when productive rearrangements were above 56.7% and as segregating when the standard deviation between donors was above 5%. To diagnose cytomegalovirus status from the catalog of TCR beta chain sequences, a statistical classification framework was built. In a later analysis, V and J genes were assigned by comparing TCR nucleotide sequences against IMGT/GENE-DB human TR gene sequences. In a later analysis, CDR3 sequences and most-parsimonious VDJ recombination scenarios were assigned using the TCRdist pipeline. In a later analysis, each TCR beta chain was defined by its CDR3 amino acid sequence together with its V-gene family, and reads without a unique V-gene family were excluded. To address suspected cross-contamination and a sequencing artifact, a later analysis removed under 600 highly shared, low-generation-probability nucleotide sequences. In a later analysis, a clonal expansion index for each public chain was calculated from normalized within-repertoire ranks of inferred template counts. A later analysis computed generation probabilities with a VDJ recombination model fitted to out-of-frame rearrangements, and checked the results against IGoR. In a later analysis, TCR-TCR, TCR-HLA and TCR-CMV co-occurrence was scored with hypergeometric tests, and a repertoire-size bias correction was applied to TCR pairs. To estimate false discovery rates, a later analysis permuted the HLA or CMV assignments 20 times. In a later analysis, co-occurring TCRs were grouped using DBSCAN, with TCRdist sequence similarity added in when clustering inside HLA-allele-positive subsets. Repertoires with fewer than 30,000 or more than 120,000 public chains were left out of co-occurrence clustering, as were several repertoires with anomalous nucleotide sharing. In TCRdb, the immuneACCESS table is reduced to in-frame sequences with V and J assigned. These tables do not hold every clone; where another copy was compared, an unresolved V gene accounts for under half, and the others remain unexplained. For V, J and clone size, that table is used; D and trimming come from the DNA. The sample records about 190,000 clones, 70% to 75% of which are singletons. The biggest ten clones account for approximately 2.8% of the sample.

The origin of this receptor is a woman aged 25 to 45 in good health and CMV-seropositive. The sequence links TRBV18 to TRBJ2-2; 7 nucleotides in the junction match TRBD2. The sample consisted of PBMCs. The CDR3 protein: CASSQLAAGTNTGELFF. The bases are TGTGCCAGCTCACAGCTGGCAGCGGGAACGAACACCGGGGAGCTGTTTTTT.